The 18 T cell receptor beta chains below all came from one sample that was sequenced in a study of T cell responses to AZD1222 COVID-19 vaccine. Sequencing was performed with immunoSEQ multiplex PCR; in TCRdb, only in-frame clones are kept and a portion is missing. The sample carries about 56,000 clones, around 88% recorded once. Material: peripheral blood, obtained 28 days after the second AZD1222 dose. These TCRs come from an adult who received the AZD1222 COVID-19 vaccine.

The chain recombines TRBV10-3 with TRBJ2-1; 7 bases line up with TRBD2. This CDR3 spans 14 amino acids. CDR1 ENHRY and CDR2 SYGVKD come from the germline V gene. The J segment lost 8 bases and the V segment lost 4 bases, leaving 8 bases of the junction unmatched. CDR3 bases: TGTGCCATCAGTGCGCGCGGGAGACGGGATGAGCAGTTCTTC. Its translation: CAISARGRRDEQFF.

This rearrangement joins TRBV18 to TRBJ2-7; D remains ambiguous. This CDR3 spans 15 amino acids. V was clipped by 0 bases and J by 0 bases, with 9 bases between them. In germline, CDR1 is KGHSH, CDR2 LQKENI. CDR3 nucleotides: TGTGCCAGCTCACCACCAACGGCTAGCTCCTACGAGCAGTACTTC. Translation gives CASSPPTASSYEQYF. The full variable domain, in which reference TRBV18 and TRBJ2-7 provide the parts outside the CDR3, is NAGVMQNPRHLVRRRGQEARLRCSPMKGHSHVYWYRQLPEEGLKFMVYLQKENIIDESGMPKERFSAEFPKEGPSILRIQQVVRGDSAAYFCASSPPTASSYEQYFGPGTRLTVT.

A few counts support this clone. The genes are TRBV27 and TRBJ2-1; 9 bases are shared with TRBD1. This CDR3 is built from 16 residues. After removal of 6 bases from V and 8 bases from J, the junction contained 14 bases not matched to a gene. CDR1 is MNHEY and CDR2 is SMNVEV in the germline V gene (reference sequence). CDR3: CASRVLGTGPRYEQFF. The CDR3 nucleotides are TGTGCCAGCAGGGTTTTGGGGACAGGGCCCCGTTATGAGCAGTTCTTC.

This chain connects TRBV7-2 to TRBJ1-2; D is uncertain. Germline V gene lookup returns CDR1 SGHTA and CDR2 FQGNSA. With 0 bases removed from V and 6 bases from J, the gap between germline ends came to 5 bases. The CDR3 sequence is 12 residues long. In nucleotides, the CDR3 is TGTGCCAGCAGCTTAGCTAGGGATGGCTACACCTTC. This gives the protein CASSLARDGYTF.

The chain combines TRBV28 with TRBJ1-5; D remains ambiguous. V shed 7 bases and J shed 7 bases, with 17 bases lying between them. This CDR3 region has 14 residues. The V gene's germline CDR1 is MDHEN and CDR2 SYDVKM. Here the CDR3 reads CASTAEPGGQPQHF. As DNA, the CDR3 is TGTGCCAGCACAGCCGAGCCTGGAGGGCAGCCCCAGCATTTT.

The chain employs TRBV5-1 and TRBJ1-4; tentatively, D is TRBD1 (5 bases). V dropped 1 base and J dropped 1 base, with 11 bases sitting between them. CDR3 length equals 16 residues. Germline values: CDR1 SGHRS, CDR2 YFSETQ. The CDR3, as DNA: TGCGCCAGCAGCTTGACTATGGGGCAAACTAATGAAAAACTGTTTTTT. Amino acids: CASSLTMGQTNEKLFF.

V and J are TRBV18 and TRBJ1-2; D gene unclear. This CDR3 comprises 14 residues. CDR1 and CDR2 (germline): KGHSH, LQKENI. Trimming removed 2 bases from V and 4 bases from J, with 11 bases in between. The CDR3 protein is CASSPGDFSYGYTF. The CDR3 DNA is TGTGCCAGCTCACCAGGAGACTTTAGCTATGGCTACACCTTC.

The rearrangement links TRBV7-6 to TRBJ2-5; 12 bases are shared with TRBD2. This CDR3 contains 13 residues. Per the germline V gene, CDR1 is SGHVS and CDR2 is FNYEAQ. The junction had 4 bases not matched to a gene; V was cut back by 5 bases and J by 9 bases. The CDR3, as DNA: TGTGCCAGCAGCCCGGGACTAGCGGGTCCCCAGTACTTC. Residues: CASSPGLAGPQYF.

Note on this clone: The junction differs from germline at one of its ends, possibly a read error. V usage is TRBV7-7 and J usage is TRBJ2-2; D tentatively fits TRBD1 or TRBD2 (5 bases each). The CDR3 is 16 amino acids. The germline CDR1 and CDR2 sequences are SSHAT and FNYEAQ (reference sequence). This CDR3 is CASSLRWGTNTGELFF. The CDR3 DNA reads as TGTGCTAGCAGCTTACGGTGGGGGACGAACACCGGGGAGCTGTTTTTT.

The chain combines TRBV27 with TRBJ2-7; D may be TRBD1 (5 bases). The germline V gene has CDR1 MNHEY and CDR2 SMNVEV (reference sequence). Trimming stripped 5 bases from V and 1 base from J, with 15 bases between. This CDR3 has 15 amino acids. The CDR3 loop reads CASSPTTGKSYEQYF. CDR3 in DNA: TGTGCCAGCAGTCCGACAACAGGAAAATCCTACGAGCAGTACTTC.

V and J are TRBV18 and TRBJ2-5; D is unclear. In germline, CDR1 is KGHSH, CDR2 LQKENI. The CDR3 length is 13 residues. V was clipped by 6 bases and J by 0 bases, with 8 bases between them. CDR3 in amino acids: CASSPGHQETQYF. Written as DNA, the CDR3 is TGTGCCAGCTCGCCCGGGCACCAAGAGACCCAGTACTTC.

This chain connects TRBV5-1 to TRBJ2-1; D possibly corresponds to TRBD2 (6 bases). The V gene lost 0 bases and the J gene lost 4 bases, with 11 bases spanning the gap. Per the germline V gene, CDR1 is SGHRS and CDR2 is YFSETQ. The CDR3 covers 15 residues. The CDR3, as DNA: TGCGCCAGCAGCTTGGTGCGGGAACAATACAATGAGCAGTTCTTC. It encodes CASSLVREQYNEQFF.

This chain links TRBV4-1 with TRBJ1-3; perhaps TRBD1 as D (6 bases). V dropped 1 base and J dropped 0 bases, with 13 bases sitting between them. The CDR3 runs 17 residues. Germline assignment: CDR1 MGHRA and CDR2 YSYEKL. The CDR3 DNA reads as TGCGCCAGCAGCCAAGGGTTCCGGGACACCTCTGGAAACACCATATATTTT. Protein product: CASSQGFRDTSGNTIYF.

V usage is TRBV19 and J usage is TRBJ2-5, with D possibly being TRBD1 (6 bases). Germline values: CDR1 LNHDA, CDR2 SQIVND (reference sequence). The CDR3 totals 15 residues. Trimming took off 1 base at V and 8 bases at J, with 17 bases between the two ends. CDR3 residues: CASSIGGQLGETQYF. CDR3 in DNA: TGTGCCAGTAGTATAGGCGGACAGTTGGGGGAAACCCAGTACTTC.

The chain couples TRBV14 to TRBJ2-3; D may be TRBD2 (6 bases). The CDR3 totals 17 residues. Germline CDR1 is SGHDN and CDR2 is FVKESK. Trimming took 1 base from V and 1 from J, leaving 15 bases between them. For the CDR3, the DNA is TGTGCCAGCAGCCAAGGTAGAGAAGCGGGCGGCACAGATACGCAGTATTTT. It translates to CASSQGREAGGTDTQYF.

The genes are TRBV29-1 and TRBJ2-3, with TRBD1 matching over 7 bases. Germline CDR1 and CDR2: SQVTM and ANQGSEA. V dropped 4 bases and J dropped 2; count of bases not matched to a gene: 3. This CDR3 is 13 amino acids long. This CDR3 reads CSVGGQNTDTQYF. CDR3 bases: TGCAGCGTTGGGGGACAGAACACAGATACGCAGTATTTT.

This chain uses TRBV19 with TRBJ1-1; a possible D gene is TRBD1 (5 bases). The CDR3 extends over 15 amino acids. Germline V gives CDR1 LNHDA, CDR2 SQIVND (reference sequence). The V end lost 5 bases, the J end lost 8 bases, and 21 bases lay between the germline ends. CDR3 amino acids: CASSYGWGGPLEAFF. For the CDR3, the DNA is TGTGCCAGTAGTTACGGTTGGGGCGGACCCCTAGAAGCTTTCTTT.

V is TRBV11-2 and J is TRBJ1-3; the D is unclear. Germline V gene lookup returns CDR1 SGHAT and CDR2 FQNNGV. The V end was cut by 7 bases, the J end by 4 bases, with 8 bases between. The CDR3 covers 12 residues. In nucleotides, the CDR3 is TGTGCCAGCAACCTGGGGGGAAACACCATATATTTT. Its protein is CASNLGGNTIYF.